Given below is one T cell receptor (beta chain) in context. Assay: immunoSEQ multiplex PCR; the TCRdb copy retains only in-frame clones and omits some. The sample lists 550,000 to 850,000 clones; 72% were seen once. The sample originates from a study of shared clonotypes between healthy human individuals. V trimming: 10 bases; J trimming: 3 bases; junction bases outside the gene matches: 8. The length of the CDR3 is 14 residues. Germline CDR1 MDHEN, CDR2 SYDVKM. The sequence derives from a woman younger than 45 in good health. V and J are TRBV28 and TRBJ1-2; 10 nucleotides agree with TRBD1. The sequencing input was memory CD4+ T cells sorted from blood. Indicated subset: CD45RA-negative fraction. This CDR3 is CATVDRGQYYGYTF. The DNA of the CDR3 is TGTGCCACGGTTGACAGGGGGCAGTACTATGGCTACACCTTC.